A single TCR beta chain is shown here with its context. Its target is not known. This CDR3 contains 17 residues. The V end lost 2 bases, the J end lost 0 bases, and 14 bases lay between the germline ends. Germline loops: CDR1 KGHSH, CDR2 LQKENI. Clones were sequenced by immunoSEQ multiplex PCR, and TCRdb holds only the in-frame ones, with some missing. The sample lists 68,000 or so clones, 80% occurring once. These data originate in a study of T cell responses to AZD1222 COVID-19 vaccine. General observations from the study: Females outnumbered males among donors, who were mostly white British; clonal diversity was possibly underestimated.

The sample in question was peripheral blood, obtained on day 0 of AZD1222 vaccination. J is TRBJ1-5 and V is TRBV18; maybe TRBD1 (5 bases). The clonotype originates from an adult in good health. CDR3 sequence: CASSPSGGLNSNQPQHF. The CDR3 DNA sequence: TGTGCCAGCTCACCATCGGGGGGATTAAATAGCAATCAGCCCCAGCATTTT.